A single sample gave rise to the 14 T cell receptor beta chains below, sequenced in a study of blood T cell repertoires in COVID-19 (dated by TCRdb to 2018 to 2021). The library was produced with the immunoSEQ multiplex PCR assay. TCRdb mirrors the immuneACCESS table, restricted to in-frame sequences. Some clones are absent from its copies; in checked studies, under half trace to an unresolved V gene, and the reason for the others is unknown. Within this sample are just over 650,000 clones, with about 87% of them counted one time only. Of the sample, roughly 0.25% falls within the top ten clones. The sample was peripheral blood. All receptors derive from a woman aged 18-29 years with acute or convalescent COVID-19.

The chain recombines TRBV6-5 with TRBJ1-5; the D is unclear. The CDR3 consists of 14 residues. Per germline, CDR1 MNHEY and CDR2 SVGAGI. Trimming took 6 bases from V and 6 from J, leaving 15 bases between them. For the CDR3, the DNA is TGTGCCAGCAGGGATGACAAGGTGAGTCAGCCCCAGCATTTT. Translated, it gives CASRDDKVSQPQHF.

The J gene is TRBJ2-7, the V gene TRBV9; D might be TRBD2 (6 bases). CDR3 size: 15 residues. With 0 bases removed from V and 2 bases from J, the gap between germline ends came to 12 bases. CDR1 and CDR2 (germline): SGDLS, YYNGEE. This chain's CDR3 is CASSVGGDQTYEQYF. The CDR3 coding sequence is TGTGCCAGCAGCGTAGGGGGGGACCAAACCTACGAGCAGTACTTC.

The rearrangement links TRBV7-2 to TRBJ2-3; D is unresolved. V was trimmed by 1 base and J by 6 bases, leaving 5 bases between them. Germline V CDR1 and CDR2: SGHTA, FQGNSA. The CDR3 has 12 residues. The CDR3 protein is CASSLVVDTQYF. CDR3 bases: TGTGCCAGCAGCTTAGTCGTTGATACGCAGTATTTT.

DNA for the CDR3: TGTGCCAGCTCTGGGCAGAATAGCAATCAGCCCCAGCATTTT. It specifies CASSGQNSNQPQHF. The chain links TRBV6-5 to TRBJ1-5; D is ambiguous. The V end was cut by 8 bases, the J end by 0 bases, with 11 bases between. Germline lookup yields CDR1 MNHEY and CDR2 SVGAGI. The CDR3 runs 14 residues.

This chain joins TRBV6-1 and TRBJ2-1, with D tentatively TRBD1 (5 bases). The germline V and J ends were trimmed by 0 bases and 6 bases, with 9 bases remaining between them. CDR1 is MNHNS and CDR2 is SASEGT in the germline V gene. This CDR3 is 14 amino acids long. Here the CDR3 DNA reads TGTGCCAGCAGTGAAGCCGGACACGGCAATGAGCAGTTCTTC. Its translation: CASSEAGHGNEQFF.

CDR3 loop: CACQEWEGLALHF. DNA for the CDR3: TGTGCCTGCCAGGAGTGGGAGGGTTTGGCCCTCCACTTT. The rearrangement joins TRBV30 to TRBJ1-6; no definite D call. The CDR3 consists of 13 residues. Germline-derived CDR1 and CDR2 are GTSNPN and SVGIG (reference sequence). V was shortened by 6 bases and J by 14 bases, with 20 bases between the two germline ends.

The chain joins TRBV29-1 to TRBJ2-5; TRBD2 agrees at 7 bases. With V trimmed by 2 bases and J by 1 base, 4 bases remained unmatched. CDR1 and CDR2 (germline): SQVTM, ANQGSEA. The CDR3 sequence is 14 residues long. The CDR3 coding sequence is TGCAGCGTTGAAAGGGAGGGCCGCCAAGAGACCCAGTACTTC. This translates into CSVEREGRQETQYF.

This clone was counted a few times. V usage is TRBV5-3 and J usage is TRBJ2-7, with TRBD2 as a possible D gene (5 bases). TRBV5-3 is flagged as an ORF with uncertain function. V lost 5 bases and J lost 5, with 20 bases in between. This CDR3 comprises 15 residues. Here the CDR3 DNA reads TGTGCCAGAAGGGTTGACTATAGACTTATGGACGAGCAGTACTTC. Residues: CARRVDYRLMDEQYF.

The chain uses TRBV7-9 and TRBJ1-2; possibly TRBD1 for D (5 bases). The CDR3 extends over 14 amino acids. Germline V gene sequence: CDR1 SEHNR, CDR2 FQNEAQ (reference sequence). The V and J ends lost 0 bases and 6 bases respectively, with 11 bases between them. The CDR3 is CASSLADRKNGYTF. DNA of the CDR3: TGTGCCAGCAGCTTAGCCGACAGAAAGAATGGCTACACCTTC.

The J gene is TRBJ1-2, the V gene TRBV29-1, with 7 bases that match TRBD1. This CDR3 spans 12 amino acids. CDR1 and CDR2 from the germline V gene are SQVTM and ANQGSEA. V shed 1 base and J 8 bases; nucleotides not matched to a gene: 4. CDR3 loop: CSVEGQGYGYTF. In nucleotides, the CDR3 is TGCAGCGTTGAAGGACAGGGATACGGCTACACCTTC.

This clone showed up just once. The J gene is TRBJ1-2, the V gene TRBV5-6; D perhaps matches TRBD1 (5 bases). Germline-derived CDR1 and CDR2 are SGHDT and YYEEEE. V was clipped by 4 bases and J by 2 bases, with 9 bases between them. The CDR3 contains 13 residues. Written as DNA, the CDR3 is TGTGCCAGCAGCAGACAGATAAACTATGGCTACACCTTC. Encoded protein: CASSRQINYGYTF.

This chain connects TRBV5-6 to TRBJ2-1, with D possibly TRBD2 on 5 matching bases. This CDR3 spans 13 amino acids. The germline gives CDR1 SGHDT, CDR2 YYEEEE. V dropped 3 bases and J dropped 8 bases, with 12 bases sitting between them. The DNA of the CDR3 is TGTGCCAGCAGCTCCCCGTTGCGGGATGAGCAGTTCTTC. Protein: CASSSPLRDEQFF.

V and J are TRBV18 and TRBJ1-3; D might be TRBD1 (6 bases). Deletions cut 2 bases from V and 4 bases from J, with 12 bases between. Germline V gene data show CDR1 as KGHSH and CDR2 as LQKENI. This CDR3 has 15 amino acids. The CDR3 bases are TGTGCCAGCTCACCAATTAGGGGGTACGGAAACACCATATATTTT. Protein product: CASSPIRGYGNTIYF.

The chain recombines TRBV19 with TRBJ1-5; tentatively, D is TRBD1 (6 bases). The V and J ends lost 7 bases and 3 bases respectively, with 22 bases between them. Germline-derived CDR1 and CDR2 are LNHDA and SQIVND (reference sequence). The CDR3 runs to 17 residues. Written as DNA, the CDR3 is TGTGCCAGTACCCCCTTTATGACAGGCAATCTCAATCAGCCCCAGCATTTT. Translated: CASTPFMTGNLNQPQHF. The full variable domain, with the rest looked up from reference TRBV19 and TRBJ1-5, is DGGITQSPKYLFRKEGQNVTLSCEQNLNHDAMYWYRQDPGQGLRLIYYSQIVNDFQKGDIAEGYSVSREKKESFPLTVTSAQKNPTAFYLCASTPFMTGNLNQPQHFGDGTRLSIL.